This TCR beta chain was documented in a study of shared clonotypes between healthy human individuals. CDR1 and CDR2 from the germline V gene are MNHEY and SMNVEV (reference sequence). V was cut by 6 bases and J by 2 bases, with 10 bases left in between. This CDR3 is 13 amino acids long. CD4+ cell separation produced CD45RA+ naive and CD45RA-negative memory subsets. Data came from immunoSEQ multiplex PCR; TCRdb stores just in-frame clones and leaves some out. Found here are over a million clones, around 82% of them singletons; the top ten hold 0.55% to 0.7%. This receptor was taken from a man between 18 and 29 years old in good health. Some clones in this sample may be carry-over from other donors' samples. Sample: memory CD4+ T cells from PBMCs. Subset of the sample: CD45RA-negative fraction. The rearrangement links TRBV27 to TRBJ2-5, with unresolved D. The CDR3 region is CASRRGPQETQYF. The CDR3 region has the DNA TGTGCCAGCAGACGAGGACCGCAAGAGACCCAGTACTTC.